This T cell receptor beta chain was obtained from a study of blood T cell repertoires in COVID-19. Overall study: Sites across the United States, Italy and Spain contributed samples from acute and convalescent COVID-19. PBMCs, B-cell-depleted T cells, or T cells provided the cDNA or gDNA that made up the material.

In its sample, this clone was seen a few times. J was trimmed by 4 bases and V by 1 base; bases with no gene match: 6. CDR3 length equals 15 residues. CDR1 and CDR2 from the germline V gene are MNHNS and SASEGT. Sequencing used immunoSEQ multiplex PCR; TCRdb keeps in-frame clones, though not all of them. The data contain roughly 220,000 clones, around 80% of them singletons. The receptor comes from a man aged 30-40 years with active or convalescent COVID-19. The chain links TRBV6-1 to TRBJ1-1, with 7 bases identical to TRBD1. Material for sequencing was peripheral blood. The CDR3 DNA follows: TGTGCCAGCAGTGAAGATACCAGGGGGGCCACTGAAGCTTTCTTT. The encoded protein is CASSEDTRGATEAFF.